This T cell receptor beta chain was found in a study of patients and donors after allogeneic stem cell transplantation. This clonotype was recorded a few times. Each CDR3 protein is one row after TCRdb ran MiXCR on the RT-PCR reads. The profile shows 20,000 or so distinct CDR3 sequences, around 28% of them singletons. Germline lookup yields CDR1 SEHNR and CDR2 FQNEAQ (reference sequence). CDR3 length: 14 amino acids. Trimming shortened V by 0 bases and J by 5 bases, and 7 bases separated the two germline ends. This TCR derives from a human donor who was either an allogeneic HSCT recipient or a stem cell or donor lymphocyte infusion donor (not recorded which). It is not recorded whose cells these are; they may come from a transplant donor. Sequencing input: blood, either unsorted or a sorted T cell fraction (not recorded which). The chain employs TRBV7-9 and TRBJ2-2; D not resolved. This CDR3 is CASSLALTTGELFF. The CDR3 nucleotides read TGTGCCAGCAGCTTAGCACTGACTACCGGGGAGCTGTTTTTT.